The 8 T cell receptor beta chains listed next were all sequenced from one sample in a study of CD8+ T cells in alopecia areata. Reverse transcription of extracted RNA yielded cDNA, which provided the sequencing template. Produced via immunoSEQ multiplex PCR; TCRdb's table is partial and in-frame only. The sample has under 250,000 clones; around three fifths are singletons. The sequenced sample consisted of CD8+ T cells sorted from blood. The receptors shown here come from a human donor in good health.

This clone was counted only a few times. The chain links TRBV29-1 to TRBJ2-5; 13 positions agree with TRBD2. V gave up 6 bases and J gave up 3 bases; unmatched junction bases: 7. The CDR3 covers 15 residues. Germline V gene lookup returns CDR1 SQVTM and CDR2 ANQGSEA. The DNA for the CDR3 is TGCAGCGTCCTAGGGACTAGCGGGGATAAAGAGACCCAGTACTTC. It encodes CSVLGTSGDKETQYF.

A few counts support this clone. The chain has TRBV11-1 and TRBJ2-2, with TRBD2 matching over 12 bases. Trimming removed 4 bases from V and 5 bases from J; junction bases left unmatched: 5. CDR3 size: 16 residues. The germline V gene encodes CDR1 SGHAT and CDR2 FQDESV (reference sequence). The CDR3 region is CASSSWTSGVTGELFF. The CDR3 region has the DNA TGTGCCAGCAGCTCCTGGACTAGCGGGGTTACCGGGGAGCTGTTTTTT.

This clone was detected only a few times. This chain uses TRBV30 with TRBJ1-1, with D hard to call. Between the trimmed V and J ends, which lost 4 bases and 4 bases, there was a span of 16 bases. The germline V gene encodes CDR1 GTSNPN and CDR2 SVGIG (reference sequence). CDR3 length equals 14 residues. The CDR3: CAWKYRGVSTEAFF. DNA for the CDR3: TGTGCCTGGAAATACCGGGGAGTATCCACTGAAGCTTTCTTT.

The J gene is TRBJ2-7, the V gene TRBV5-6; 8 bases are a match to TRBD2. The CDR3 length is 14 residues. Per the germline V gene, CDR1 is SGHDT and CDR2 is YYEEEE. The ends lost 4 bases at V and 3 bases at J; junction bases unmatched: 6. CDR3: CASSDQRELYEQYF. The CDR3 coding sequence is TGTGCCAGCAGCGACCAGCGGGAGCTCTACGAGCAGTACTTC.

This rearrangement joins TRBV6-5 to TRBJ2-2, with D hard to call. The CDR3 extends over 13 amino acids. CDR1 MNHEY and CDR2 SVGAGI come from the germline V gene. V gave up 2 bases and J gave up 9 bases, with 10 bases separating them. As DNA, the CDR3 is TGTGCCAGCAGTTACGGGCAGACCCGGGAGCTGTTTTTT. It translates to CASSYGQTRELFF.

The chain has TRBV30 and TRBJ2-5, with 9 bases identical to TRBD2. The germline CDR1 and CDR2 sequences are GTSNPN and SVGIG (reference sequence). CDR3 length: 13 amino acids. V lost 6 bases and J lost 5; bases outside the gene matches: 7. The CDR3 DNA follows: TGTGCCTGTCTAGCGGGACGGGAGGAGACCCAGTACTTC. Its translation: CACLAGREETQYF. Complete variable domain (other parts from reference TRBV30 and TRBJ2-5): SQTIHQWPATLVQPVGSPLSLECTVEGTSNPNLYWYRQAAGRGLQLLFYSVGIGQISSEVPQNLSASRPQDRQFILSSKKLLLSDSGFYLCACLAGREETQYFGPGTRLLVL.

V usage is TRBV29-1 and J usage is TRBJ2-1; 14 positions agree with TRBD2. V lost 6 bases to trimming and J lost 5 bases; unmatched junction nucleotides: 3. The CDR3 length is 14 residues. Germline V lookup: CDR1 SQVTM, CDR2 ANQGSEA. The CDR3 nucleotides read TGCAGCGTCGGGACTAGCGGGGGTAACAATGAGCAGTTCTTC. Its protein product is CSVGTSGGNNEQFF.

This chain joins TRBV27 and TRBJ2-1; D possibly corresponds to TRBD2 (7 bases). From germline, CDR1 is MNHEY and CDR2 SMNVEV (reference sequence). The CDR3 loop spans 16 amino acids. Trimming shortened V by 8 bases and J by 0 bases, and 17 bases separated the two germline ends. CDR3 DNA sequence: TGTGCCAGCGACGGGGCGGGGGCGAGCTCCTACAATGAGCAGTTCTTC. Translated, it gives CASDGAGASSYNEQFF.